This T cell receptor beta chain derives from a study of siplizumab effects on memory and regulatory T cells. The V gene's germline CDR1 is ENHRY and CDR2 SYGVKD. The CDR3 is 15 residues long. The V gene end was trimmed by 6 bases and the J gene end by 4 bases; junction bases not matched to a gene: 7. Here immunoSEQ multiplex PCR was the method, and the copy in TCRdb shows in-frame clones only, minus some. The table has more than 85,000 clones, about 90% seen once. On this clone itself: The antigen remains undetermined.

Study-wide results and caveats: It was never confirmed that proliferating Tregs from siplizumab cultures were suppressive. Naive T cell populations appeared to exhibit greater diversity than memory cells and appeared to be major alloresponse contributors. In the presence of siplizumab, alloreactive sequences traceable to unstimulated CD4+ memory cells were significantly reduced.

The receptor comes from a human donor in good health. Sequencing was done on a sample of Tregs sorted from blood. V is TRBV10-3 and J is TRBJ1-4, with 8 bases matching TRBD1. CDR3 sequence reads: CAIRGQGAGNEKLFF. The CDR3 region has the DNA TGTGCCATCAGGGGCCAGGGGGCTGGTAATGAAAAACTGTTTTTT.